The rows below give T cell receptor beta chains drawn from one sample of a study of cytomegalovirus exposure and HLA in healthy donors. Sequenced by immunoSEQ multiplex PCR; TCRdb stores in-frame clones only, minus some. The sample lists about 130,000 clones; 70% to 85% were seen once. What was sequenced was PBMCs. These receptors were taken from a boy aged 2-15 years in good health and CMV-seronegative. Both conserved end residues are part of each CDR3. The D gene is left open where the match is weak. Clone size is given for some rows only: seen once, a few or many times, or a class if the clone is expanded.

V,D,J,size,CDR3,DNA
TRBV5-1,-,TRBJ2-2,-,CASRIGGSGELFF,TGCGCCAGCAGAATTGGGGGGTCCGGGGAGCTGTTTTTT
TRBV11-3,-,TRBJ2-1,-,CASSLTGVYNEQFF,TGTGCCAGCAGCTTAACCGGGGTTTACAATGAGCAGTTCTTC
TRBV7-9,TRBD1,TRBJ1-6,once,CASSRQDRHRNSPLHF,TGTGCCAGCAGCCGCCAGGACAGGCACCGAAATTCACCCCTCCACTTT
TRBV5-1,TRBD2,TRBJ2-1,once,CASSSPSGGARLSYNEQFF,TGCGCCAGCAGCTCACCTAGCGGGGGGGCAAGACTATCCTACAATGAGCAGTTCTTC
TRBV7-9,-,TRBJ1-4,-,CASSLWGQTNEKLFF,TGTGCCAGCAGCTTATGGGGGCAAACTAATGAAAAACTGTTTTTT
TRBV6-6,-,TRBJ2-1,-,CASRRAREQFF,TGTGCCAGCCGGAGGGCCAGGGAGCAGTTCTTC
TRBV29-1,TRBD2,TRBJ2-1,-,CSAVGLAVNEQFF,TGCAGCGCCGTGGGACTAGCGGTGAATGAGCAGTTCTTC
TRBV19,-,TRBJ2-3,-,CASSISGVGTDTQYF,TGTGCCAGTAGTATATCAGGGGTTGGGACAGATACGCAGTATTTT
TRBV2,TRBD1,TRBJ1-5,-,CASSEQGAGNQPQHF,TGTGCCAGCAGTGAACAGGGGGCTGGCAATCAGCCCCAGCATTTT
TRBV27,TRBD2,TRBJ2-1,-,CASGTSGYNEQFF,TGTGCCAGCGGGACTAGCGGGTACAATGAGCAGTTCTTC
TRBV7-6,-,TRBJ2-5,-,CASSLNRETQYF,TGTGCCAGCAGCTTAAATCGAGAGACCCAGTACTTC
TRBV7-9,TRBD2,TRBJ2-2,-,CASSLVGLALRGELFF,TGTGCCAGCAGCTTAGTCGGACTAGCGCTGAGAGGGGAGCTGTTTTTT
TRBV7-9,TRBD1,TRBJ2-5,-,CASSFTGGKQETQYF,TGTGCCAGCAGCTTTACAGGGGGAAAACAAGAGACCCAGTACTTC
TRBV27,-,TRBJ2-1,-,CASSPRGISSYNEQFF,TGTGCCAGCAGTCCCAGGGGCATAAGCTCCTACAATGAGCAGTTCTTC